In this sample, the clone carrying this T cell receptor beta chain turned up many times. Antigen specificity is unknown. The source of the sample is a study of neurological immune-mediated disorders. The study, taken as a whole, reports: TCR clonal expansion peaked in HTLV-1-associated myelopathy patients and was lowest in multiple sclerosis patients.

V was clipped by 2 bases and J by 4 bases; unmatched bases: 1. The germline CDR1 and CDR2 sequences are LNHNV and YYDKDF (reference sequence). The CDR3 runs 15 residues. MiXCR, applied by TCRdb to the 5' RACE reads, yields one record per CDR3 protein. Among some 66,000 distinct CDR3 sequences listed, approximately 3.7% were seen once. The receptor was isolated from a man aged 50 to 60 with multiple sclerosis. The chain has TRBV15 and TRBJ2-2; TRBD2 matches at 10 bases. The sequenced sample consisted of PBMCs. The CDR3 bases are TGTGCCACCAGCAGACTAGCGGGGGCCACCGGGGAGCTGTTTTTT. It codes for CATSRLAGATGELFF.